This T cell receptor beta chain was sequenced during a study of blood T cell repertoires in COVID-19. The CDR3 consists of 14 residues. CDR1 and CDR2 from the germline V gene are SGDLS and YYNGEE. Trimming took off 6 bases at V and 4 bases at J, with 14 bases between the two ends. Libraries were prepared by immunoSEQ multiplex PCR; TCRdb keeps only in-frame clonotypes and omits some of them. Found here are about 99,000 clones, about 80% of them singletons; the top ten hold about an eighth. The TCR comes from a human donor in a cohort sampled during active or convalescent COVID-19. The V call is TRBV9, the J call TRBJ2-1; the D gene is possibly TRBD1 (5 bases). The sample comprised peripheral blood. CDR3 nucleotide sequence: TGTGCCAGCACCCCAGGGTACTCGTACAATGAGCAGTTCTTC. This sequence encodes CASTPGYSYNEQFF.